The entry below describes one TCR beta chain. Profiling relied on immunoSEQ multiplex PCR, and the TCRdb table lists in-frame clones only, not all of them. The sample includes more than 30,000 clones, 32% of them seen just once. The data derive from a study of sequential checkpoint blockade in melanoma. Overall study: After nivolumab or ipilimumab alone, some 20 patients had week-13 rebiopsies.

Treatment specified: randomized to nivolumab then ipilimumab (arm A) or the reverse (arm B). The sequenced sample was tumor tissue (inferred from file names), obtained from a patient given nivolumab and ipilimumab in sequence. This receptor was taken from a human donor with melanoma.

The CDR3 loop is CAITRTDSYNEQFF. CDR3 bases: TGTGCCATCACGAGGACCGACTCCTACAATGAGCAGTTCTTC. This chain joins TRBV6-8 and TRBJ2-1; D is unresolved. The CDR3 has 14 residues. CDR1 is MNHGY and CDR2 is SAAAGT in the germline V gene. V gave up 10 bases and J gave up 0 bases, with 13 bases separating them.